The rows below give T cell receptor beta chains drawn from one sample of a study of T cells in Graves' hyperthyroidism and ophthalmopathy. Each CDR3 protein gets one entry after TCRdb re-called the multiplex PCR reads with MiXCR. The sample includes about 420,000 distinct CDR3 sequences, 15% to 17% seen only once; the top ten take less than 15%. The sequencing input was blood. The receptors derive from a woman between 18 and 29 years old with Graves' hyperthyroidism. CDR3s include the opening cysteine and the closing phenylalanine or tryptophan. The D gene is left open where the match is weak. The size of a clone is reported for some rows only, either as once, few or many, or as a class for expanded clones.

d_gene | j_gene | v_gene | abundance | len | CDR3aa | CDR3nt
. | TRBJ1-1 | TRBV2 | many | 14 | CASSEVKGGTEAFF | TGTGCCAGCAGTGAAGTTAAAGGGGGCACTGAAGCTTTCTTT
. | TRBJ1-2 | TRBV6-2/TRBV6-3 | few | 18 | CASSLTRRSGGAQDGYTF | TGTGCCAGCAGTCTTACCCGGAGGTCGGGGGGCGCACAGGATGGCTACACCTTC
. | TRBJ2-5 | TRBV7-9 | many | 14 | CASSRSRAQETQYF | TGTGCCAGCAGCCGGTCGAGGGCCCAGGAGACCCAGTACTTC
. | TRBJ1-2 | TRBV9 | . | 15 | CASSVAGGRMVGYTF | TGTGCCAGCAGCGTAGCGGGGGGGCGGATGGTCGGCTACACCTTC
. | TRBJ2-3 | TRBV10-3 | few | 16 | CAISESQRSSTDTQYF | TGTGCCATCAGTGAGTCCCAGCGGAGTAGCACAGATACGCAGTATTTT
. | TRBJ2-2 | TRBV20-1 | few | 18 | CSARAYSPPALNTGELFF | TGCAGTGCTAGAGCTTATAGCCCGCCGGCCTTAAACACCGGGGAGCTGTTTTTT
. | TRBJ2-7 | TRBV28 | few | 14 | CASSLWDRRMEQYF | TGTGCCAGCAGTTTATGGGACCGCCGTATGGAGCAGTACTTC
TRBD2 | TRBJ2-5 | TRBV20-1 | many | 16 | CSARGASGGAIETQYF | TGCAGTGCTAGAGGGGCTAGCGGGGGGGCTATAGAGACCCAGTACTTC
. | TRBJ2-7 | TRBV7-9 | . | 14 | CASSAGGRVHEQYF | TGTGCCAGCAGCGCCGGAGGCAGGGTCCACGAGCAGTACTTC
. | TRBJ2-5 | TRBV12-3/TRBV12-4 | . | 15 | CASSLRRLSQETQYF | TGTGCCAGCAGTTTAAGAAGGCTATCACAAGAGACCCAGTACTTC
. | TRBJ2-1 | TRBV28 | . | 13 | CASSLFPPSEQFF | TGTGCCAGCAGTTTATTCCCCCCGAGTGAGCAGTTCTTC
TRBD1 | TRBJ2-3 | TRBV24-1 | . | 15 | CATSDVKGALDTQYF | TGTGCCACCAGTGATGTAAAGGGGGCTTTAGATACGCAGTATTTT
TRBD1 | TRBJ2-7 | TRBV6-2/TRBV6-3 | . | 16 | CASSYLPSTGRYKQYF | TGTGCCAGCAGTTACCTCCCCTCGACAGGGCGGTACAAGCAGTACTTC
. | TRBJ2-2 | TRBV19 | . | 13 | CASSPRNSGELFF | TGTGCCAGTAGCCCCCGTAACTCCGGGGAGCTGTTTTTT
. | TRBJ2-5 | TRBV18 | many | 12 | CASSPPGETQYF | TGTGCCAGCTCACCACCAGGTGAGACCCAGTACTTC
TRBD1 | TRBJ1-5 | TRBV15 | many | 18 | CATSKGQLWPPSNQPQHF | TGTGCCACCAGCAAGGGACAGCTTTGGCCCCCTAGCAATCAGCCCCAGCATTTT
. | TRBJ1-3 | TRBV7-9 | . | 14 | CASSFATHGNTIYF | TGTGCCAGCAGCTTCGCGACCCATGGAAACACCATATATTTT
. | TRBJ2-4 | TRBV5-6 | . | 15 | CASSSRYSGKNIQYF | TGTGCCAGCAGCTCGAGGTACAGTGGGAAAAACATTCAGTACTTC
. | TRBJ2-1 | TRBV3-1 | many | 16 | CASSQESPPDYNEQFF | TGTGCCAGCAGCCAAGAAAGTCCCCCGGATTACAATGAGCAGTTCTTC
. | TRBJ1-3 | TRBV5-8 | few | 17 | CASSLPPGRAAGNTIYF | TGTGCCAGCAGCTTGCCCCCGGGGAGGGCTGCTGGAAACACCATATATTTT
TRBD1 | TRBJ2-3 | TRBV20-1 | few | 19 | CSASFVAGTGGFSTDTQYF | TGCAGTGCTAGTTTCGTGGCAGGGACAGGGGGATTTAGCACAGATACGCAGTATTTT
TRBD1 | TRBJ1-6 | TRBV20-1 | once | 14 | CSAPGQGLRSPLHF | TGCAGTGCCCCGGGACAGGGGTTAAGGTCACCCCTCCACTTT
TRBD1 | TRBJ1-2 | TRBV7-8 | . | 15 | CASSLDSRTGAGYTF | TGTGCCAGCAGCTTAGACTCCCGGACAGGGGCAGGCTACACCTTC
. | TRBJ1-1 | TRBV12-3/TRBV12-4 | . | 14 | CASSYRAQGTEAFF | TGTGCCAGCAGTTATAGGGCACAAGGGACTGAAGCTTTCTTT
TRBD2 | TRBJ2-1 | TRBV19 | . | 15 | CASSILTSGRNEQFF | TGTGCCAGTAGTATACTGACTAGCGGGAGAAATGAGCAGTTCTTC
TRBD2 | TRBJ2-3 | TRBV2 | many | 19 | CASSPNLGLAGGRTDTQYF | TGTGCCAGCAGTCCAAACCTGGGACTAGCGGGAGGGCGCACAGATACGCAGTATTTT
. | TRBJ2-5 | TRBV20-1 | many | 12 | CSAQEEGETQYF | TGCAGTGCCCAAGAGGAGGGGGAGACCCAGTACTTC
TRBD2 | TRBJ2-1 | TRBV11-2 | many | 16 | CASSSRSGRAFNEQFF | TGTGCCAGCAGCTCAAGGAGCGGGAGGGCTTTTAATGAGCAGTTCTTC
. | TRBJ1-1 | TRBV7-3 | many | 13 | CASKADMNTEAFF | TGTGCCAGCAAAGCAGATATGAACACTGAAGCTTTCTTT
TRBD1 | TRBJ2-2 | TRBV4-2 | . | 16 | CASSHIRTGDTGELFF | TGTGCCAGCAGCCATATAAGGACAGGTGACACCGGGGAGCTGTTTTTT
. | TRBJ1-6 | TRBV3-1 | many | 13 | CASSQEGGSPLHF | TGTGCCAGCAGCCAAGAGGGCGGCTCACCCCTCCACTTT
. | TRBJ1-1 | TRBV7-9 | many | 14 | CASSFGKMGTEAFF | TGTGCCAGCAGCTTTGGGAAGATGGGGACTGAAGCTTTCTTT
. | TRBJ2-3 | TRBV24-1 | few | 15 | CATSEEGRLTDTQYF | TGTGCCACCAGTGAGGAGGGGCGCCTCACAGATACGCAGTATTTT
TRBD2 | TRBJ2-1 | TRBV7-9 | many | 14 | CASSTLAGADEQFF | TGTGCCAGCAGCACACTAGCGGGAGCGGATGAGCAGTTCTTC
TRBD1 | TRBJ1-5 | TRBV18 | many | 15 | CASSPGTAENQPQHF | TGTGCCAGCTCACCTGGGACAGCAGAGAATCAGCCCCAGCATTTT
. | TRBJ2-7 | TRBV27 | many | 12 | CASTSQDYEQYF | TGTGCCAGCACTTCACAGGACTACGAGCAGTACTTC
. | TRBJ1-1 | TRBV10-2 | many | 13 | CASSEYWNTEAFF | TGCGCCAGCAGTGAATACTGGAACACTGAAGCTTTCTTT
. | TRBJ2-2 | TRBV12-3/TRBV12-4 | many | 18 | CASSLALTAGTRTGELFF | TGTGCCAGCAGTTTAGCACTTACCGCAGGGACGAGGACCGGGGAGCTGTTTTTT
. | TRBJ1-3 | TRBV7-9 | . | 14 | CATLGGDSGNTIYF | TGTGCCACCCTCGGCGGTGACTCTGGAAACACCATATATTTT
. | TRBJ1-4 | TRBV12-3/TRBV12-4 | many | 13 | CASSFKANEKLFF | TGTGCCAGCAGTTTTAAGGCTAATGAAAAACTGTTTTTT